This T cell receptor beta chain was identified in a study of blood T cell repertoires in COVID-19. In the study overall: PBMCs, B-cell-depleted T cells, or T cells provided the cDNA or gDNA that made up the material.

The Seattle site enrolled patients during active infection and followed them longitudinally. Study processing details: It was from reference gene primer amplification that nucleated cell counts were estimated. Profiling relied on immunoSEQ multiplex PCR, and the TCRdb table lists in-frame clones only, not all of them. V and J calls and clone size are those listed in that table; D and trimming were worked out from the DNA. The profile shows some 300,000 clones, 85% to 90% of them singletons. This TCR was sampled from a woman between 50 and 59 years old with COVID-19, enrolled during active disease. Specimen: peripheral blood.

The CDR3 bases are TGTGCCAGCTCACCCTACCGGGAGGACGCCTACGAGCAGTACTTC. Translated: CASSPYREDAYEQYF. This rearrangement joins TRBV18 to TRBJ2-7; 7 bases are a match to TRBD2. After removal of 3 bases from V and 2 bases from J, the junction contained 7 bases not matched to a gene. CDR3 length equals 15 residues. CDR1 KGHSH and CDR2 LQKENI come from the germline V gene. Drawing the rest from reference TRBV18 and TRBJ2-7, the complete variable domain is NAGVMQNPRHLVRRRGQEARLRCSPMKGHSHVYWYRQLPEEGLKFMVYLQKENIIDESGMPKERFSAEFPKEGPSILRIQQVVRGDSAAYFCASSPYREDAYEQYFGPGTRLTVT.